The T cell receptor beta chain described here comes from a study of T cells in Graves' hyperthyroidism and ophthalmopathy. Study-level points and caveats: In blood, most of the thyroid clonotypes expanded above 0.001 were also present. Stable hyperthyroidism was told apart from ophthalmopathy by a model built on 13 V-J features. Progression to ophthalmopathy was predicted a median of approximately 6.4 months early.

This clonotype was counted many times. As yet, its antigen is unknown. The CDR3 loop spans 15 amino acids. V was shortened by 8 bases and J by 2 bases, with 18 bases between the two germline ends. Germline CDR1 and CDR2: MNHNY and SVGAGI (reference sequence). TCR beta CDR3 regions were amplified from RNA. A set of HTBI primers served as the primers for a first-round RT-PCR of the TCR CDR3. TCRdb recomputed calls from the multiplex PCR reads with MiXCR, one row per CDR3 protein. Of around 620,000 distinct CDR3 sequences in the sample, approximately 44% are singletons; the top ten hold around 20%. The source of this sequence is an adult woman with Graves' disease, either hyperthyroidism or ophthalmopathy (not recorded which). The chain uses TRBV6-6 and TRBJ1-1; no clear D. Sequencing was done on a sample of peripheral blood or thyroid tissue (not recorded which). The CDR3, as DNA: TGTGCCAGCCGGCCTTTTGTAGACGTTAACACTGAAGCTTTCTTT. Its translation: CASRPFVDVNTEAFF.